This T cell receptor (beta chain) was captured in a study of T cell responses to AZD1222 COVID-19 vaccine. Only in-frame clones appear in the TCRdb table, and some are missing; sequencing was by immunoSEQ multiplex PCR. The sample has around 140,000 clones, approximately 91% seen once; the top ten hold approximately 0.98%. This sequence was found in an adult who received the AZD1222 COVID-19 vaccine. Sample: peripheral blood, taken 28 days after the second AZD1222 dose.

The CDR3 DNA sequence: TGCGCCAGCAGCCAACCCTTTAGCGGGAGACAATCCTACGAGCAGTACTTC. It encodes CASSQPFSGRQSYEQYF. The chain links TRBV4-1 to TRBJ2-7; 9 bases map to TRBD2. Germline V CDR1 and CDR2: MGHRA, YSYEKL. The CDR3 contains 17 residues. V trimming: 2 bases; J trimming: 1 base; junction bases outside the gene matches: 9.